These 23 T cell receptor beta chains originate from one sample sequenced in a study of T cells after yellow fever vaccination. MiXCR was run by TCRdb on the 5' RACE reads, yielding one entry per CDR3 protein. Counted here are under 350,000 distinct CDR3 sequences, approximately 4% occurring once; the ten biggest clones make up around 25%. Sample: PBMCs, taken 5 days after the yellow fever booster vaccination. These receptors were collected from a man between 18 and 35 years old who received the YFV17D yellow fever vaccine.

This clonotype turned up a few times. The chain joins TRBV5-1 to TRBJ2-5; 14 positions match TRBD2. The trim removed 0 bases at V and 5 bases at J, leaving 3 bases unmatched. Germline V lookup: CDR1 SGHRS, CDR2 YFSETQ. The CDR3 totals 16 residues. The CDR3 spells CASSLAWTSGGETQYF. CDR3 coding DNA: TGCGCCAGCAGCTTGGCATGGACTAGCGGGGGGGAGACCCAGTACTTC.

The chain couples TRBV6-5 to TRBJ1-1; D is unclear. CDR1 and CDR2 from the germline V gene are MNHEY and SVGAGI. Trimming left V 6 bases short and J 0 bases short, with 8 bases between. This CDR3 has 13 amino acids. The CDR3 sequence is CASSVILNTEAFF. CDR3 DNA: TGTGCCAGCAGCGTTATACTGAACACTGAAGCTTTCTTT.

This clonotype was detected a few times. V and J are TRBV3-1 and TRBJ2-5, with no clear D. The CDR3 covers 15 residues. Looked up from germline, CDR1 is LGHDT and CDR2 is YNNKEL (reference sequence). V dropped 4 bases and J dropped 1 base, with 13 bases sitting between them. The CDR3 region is CASSPGFGFQETQYF. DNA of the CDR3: TGTGCCAGCAGCCCCGGGTTCGGTTTCCAAGAGACCCAGTACTTC.

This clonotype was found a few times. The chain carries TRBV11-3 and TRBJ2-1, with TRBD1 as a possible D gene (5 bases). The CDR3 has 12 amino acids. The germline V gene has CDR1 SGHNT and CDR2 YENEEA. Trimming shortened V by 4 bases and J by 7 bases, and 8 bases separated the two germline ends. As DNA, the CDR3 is TGTGCCAGCAGCTCCAGGGATAATGAGCAGTTCTTC. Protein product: CASSSRDNEQFF.

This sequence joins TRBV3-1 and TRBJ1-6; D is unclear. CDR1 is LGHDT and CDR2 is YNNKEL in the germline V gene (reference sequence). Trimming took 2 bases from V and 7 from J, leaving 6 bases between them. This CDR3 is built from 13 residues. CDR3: CASSQRQNSPLHF. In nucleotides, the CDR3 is TGTGCCAGCAGCCAACGGCAGAATTCACCCCTCCACTTT.

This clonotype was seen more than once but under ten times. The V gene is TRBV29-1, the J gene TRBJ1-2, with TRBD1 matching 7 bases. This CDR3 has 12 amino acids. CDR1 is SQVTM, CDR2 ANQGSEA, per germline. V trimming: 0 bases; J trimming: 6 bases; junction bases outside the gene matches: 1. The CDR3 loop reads CSVEEQGNGYTF. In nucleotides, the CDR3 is TGCAGCGTTGAAGAACAGGGGAATGGCTACACCTTC.

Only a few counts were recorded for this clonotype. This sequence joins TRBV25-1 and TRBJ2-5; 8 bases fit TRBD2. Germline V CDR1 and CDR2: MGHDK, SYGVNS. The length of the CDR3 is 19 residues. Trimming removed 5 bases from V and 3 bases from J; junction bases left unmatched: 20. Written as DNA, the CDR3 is TGTGCCAGCAGTCACCCTGGGGGACTAGGCACCGTCCTCAAAGAGACCCAGTACTTC. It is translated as CASSHPGGLGTVLKETQYF.

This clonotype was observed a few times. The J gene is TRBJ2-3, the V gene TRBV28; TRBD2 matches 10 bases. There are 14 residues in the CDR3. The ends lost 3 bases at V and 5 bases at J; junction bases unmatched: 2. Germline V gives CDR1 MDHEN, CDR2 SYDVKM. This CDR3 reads CASSLTSGQDTQYF. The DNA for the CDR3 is TGTGCCAGCAGTTTGACTAGCGGGCAAGATACGCAGTATTTT.

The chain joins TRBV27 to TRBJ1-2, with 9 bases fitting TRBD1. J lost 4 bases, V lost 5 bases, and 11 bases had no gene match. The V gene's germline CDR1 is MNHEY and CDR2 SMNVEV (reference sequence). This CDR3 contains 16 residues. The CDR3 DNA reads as TGTGCCAGCAGTAACCTGGACAGGGGCTCTCTCTATGGCTACACCTTC. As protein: CASSNLDRGSLYGYTF.

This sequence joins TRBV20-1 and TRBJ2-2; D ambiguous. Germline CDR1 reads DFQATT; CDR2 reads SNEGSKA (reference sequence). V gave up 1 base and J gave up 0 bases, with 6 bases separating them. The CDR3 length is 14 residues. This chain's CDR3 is CSARARPNTGELFF. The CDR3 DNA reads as TGCAGTGCTAGAGCCCGCCCGAACACCGGGGAGCTGTTTTTT.

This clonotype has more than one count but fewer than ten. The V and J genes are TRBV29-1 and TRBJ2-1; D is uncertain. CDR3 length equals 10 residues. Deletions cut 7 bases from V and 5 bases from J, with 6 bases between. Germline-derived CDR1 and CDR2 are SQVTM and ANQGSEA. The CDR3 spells CSATDNEQFF. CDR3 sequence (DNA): TGCAGCGCCACTGACAATGAGCAGTTCTTC.

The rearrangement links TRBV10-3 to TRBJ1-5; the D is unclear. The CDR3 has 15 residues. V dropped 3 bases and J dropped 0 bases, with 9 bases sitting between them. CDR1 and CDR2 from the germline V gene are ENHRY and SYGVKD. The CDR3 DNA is TGTGCCATCAGTGAATCGTTGTATAGCAATCAGCCCCAGCATTTT. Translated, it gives CAISESLYSNQPQHF.

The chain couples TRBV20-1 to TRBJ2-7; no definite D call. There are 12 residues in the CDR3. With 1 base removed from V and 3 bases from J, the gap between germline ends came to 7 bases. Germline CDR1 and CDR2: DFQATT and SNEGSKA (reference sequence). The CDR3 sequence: CSARGANYEQYF. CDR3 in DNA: TGCAGTGCTAGAGGTGCGAACTACGAGCAGTACTTC.

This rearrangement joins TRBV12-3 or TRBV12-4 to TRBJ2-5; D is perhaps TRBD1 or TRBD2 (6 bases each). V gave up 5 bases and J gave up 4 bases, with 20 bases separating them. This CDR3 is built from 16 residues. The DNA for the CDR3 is TGTGCCAGCAGTGGGGGGACAACTTATGCTCGAGAGACCCAGTACTTC. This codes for CASSGGTTYARETQYF.

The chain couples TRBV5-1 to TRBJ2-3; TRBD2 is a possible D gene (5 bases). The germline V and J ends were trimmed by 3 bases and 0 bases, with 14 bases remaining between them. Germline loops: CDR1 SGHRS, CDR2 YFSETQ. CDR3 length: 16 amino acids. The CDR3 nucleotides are TGCGCCAGCAGCTCGACGGGGTGGACTAGCACAGATACGCAGTATTTT. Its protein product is CASSSTGWTSTDTQYF.

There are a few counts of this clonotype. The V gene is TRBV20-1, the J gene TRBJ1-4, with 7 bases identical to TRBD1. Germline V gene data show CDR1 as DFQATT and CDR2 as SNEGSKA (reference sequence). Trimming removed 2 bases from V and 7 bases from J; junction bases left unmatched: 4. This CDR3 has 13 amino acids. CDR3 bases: TGCAGTGCTAGAATTCCAGGGGGTGAAAAACTGTTTTTT. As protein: CSARIPGGEKLFF.

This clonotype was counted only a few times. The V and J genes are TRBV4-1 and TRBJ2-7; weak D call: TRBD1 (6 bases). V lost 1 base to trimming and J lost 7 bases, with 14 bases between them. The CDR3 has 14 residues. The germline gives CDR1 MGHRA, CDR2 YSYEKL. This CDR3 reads CASSQGDIAGEQYF. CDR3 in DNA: TGCGCCAGCAGCCAAGGGGACATCGCAGGGGAGCAGTACTTC.

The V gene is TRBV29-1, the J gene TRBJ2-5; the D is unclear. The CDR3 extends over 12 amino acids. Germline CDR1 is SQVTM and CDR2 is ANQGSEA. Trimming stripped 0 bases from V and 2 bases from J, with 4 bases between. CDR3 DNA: TGCAGCGTTGAAGATAAGCAAGAGACCCAGTACTTC. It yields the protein CSVEDKQETQYF.

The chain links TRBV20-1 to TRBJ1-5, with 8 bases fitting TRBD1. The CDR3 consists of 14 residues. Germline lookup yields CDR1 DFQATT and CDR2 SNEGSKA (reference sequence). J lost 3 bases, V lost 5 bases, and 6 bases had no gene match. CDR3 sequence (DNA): TGCAGTGCTGTGCGACAGGGGAACAATCAGCCCCAGCATTTT. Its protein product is CSAVRQGNNQPQHF.

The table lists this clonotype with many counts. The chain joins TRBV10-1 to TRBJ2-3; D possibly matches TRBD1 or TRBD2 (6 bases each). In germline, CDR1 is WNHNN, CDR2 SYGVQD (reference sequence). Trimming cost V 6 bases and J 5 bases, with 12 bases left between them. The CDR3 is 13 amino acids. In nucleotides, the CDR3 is TGCGCCAGCAGCGGGGGCCCTCGAGATACGCAGTATTTT. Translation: CASSGGPRDTQYF.

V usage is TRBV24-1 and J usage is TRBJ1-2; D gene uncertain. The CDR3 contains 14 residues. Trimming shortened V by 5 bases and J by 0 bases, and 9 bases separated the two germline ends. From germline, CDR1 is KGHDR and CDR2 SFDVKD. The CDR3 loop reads CATSGSDPNYGYTF. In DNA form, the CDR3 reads TGTGCCACCAGTGGATCTGATCCTAACTATGGCTACACCTTC.

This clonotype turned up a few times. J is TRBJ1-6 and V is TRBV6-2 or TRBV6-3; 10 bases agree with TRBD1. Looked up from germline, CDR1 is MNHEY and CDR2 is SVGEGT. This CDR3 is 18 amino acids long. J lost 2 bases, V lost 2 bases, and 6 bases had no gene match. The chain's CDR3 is CASSYARDRGTYNSPLHF. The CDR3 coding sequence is TGTGCCAGCAGTTACGCCCGGGACAGGGGAACCTATAATTCACCCCTCCACTTT.

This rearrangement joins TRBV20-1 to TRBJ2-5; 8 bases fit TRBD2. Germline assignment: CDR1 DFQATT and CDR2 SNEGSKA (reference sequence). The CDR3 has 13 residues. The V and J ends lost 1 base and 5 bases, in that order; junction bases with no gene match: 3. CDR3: CSARVSGSETQYF. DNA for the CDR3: TGCAGTGCTAGAGTCAGCGGGAGCGAGACCCAGTACTTC.